These 26 T cell receptor beta chains share one sample of origin, sequenced in a study of OX40 agonist ivuxolimab in advanced cancers. Library construction relied on the immunoSEQ multiplex PCR assay. As stored in TCRdb, this immuneACCESS dataset retains in-frame rearrangements with V and J assigned. A fraction of the clones does not appear; measured against another copy, unresolved V genes explain less than half of the discrepancy, and the remainder lacks a known reason. Within this sample are tens of thousands of clones, with about four fifths of them counted one time only. The ten biggest clones cover about a tenth of the sample. The sequences come from CD4+ or CD8+ T cells sorted from blood, collected in a trial of the OX40 agonist ivuxolimab. Receptor source: an adult with an advanced solid tumor such as melanoma, head and neck, liver or kidney cancer.

The CDR3 DNA sequence: TGTGCCAGCAGCTTAGGGGGATCCACACCCTACAATGAGCAGTTCTTC. Translation gives CASSLGGSTPYNEQFF. The rearrangement joins TRBV7-3 to TRBJ2-1, with D possibly being TRBD1 or TRBD2 (5 bases each). The CDR3 is 16 amino acids. Germline V gene lookup returns CDR1 SGHTA and CDR2 FQGTGA. V was shortened by 2 bases and J by 2 bases, with 13 bases between the two germline ends.

V and J are TRBV7-9 and TRBJ2-7, with a possible D match to TRBD2 (6 bases). The CDR3 is 14 residues long. The germline V gene encodes CDR1 SEHNR and CDR2 FQNEAQ (reference sequence). Trimming removed 4 bases at V and 4 bases at J, with 14 bases between. DNA of the CDR3: TGTGCCAGCAGCTACGGGGGACCCGCTTACGAGCAGTACTTC. It specifies CASSYGGPAYEQYF.

In this sample, this clone turned up a few times. This sequence joins TRBV6-5 and TRBJ1-5; 9 nucleotides align to TRBD1. The CDR3 covers 15 residues. Germline loops: CDR1 MNHEY, CDR2 SVGAGI. V shed 7 bases, J shed 4 bases, and the junction held 8 bases outside the gene matches. Written as DNA, the CDR3 is TGTGCCAGCAAACCAGGGACAGGGCCGAATCAGCCCCAGCATTTT. Amino acids: CASKPGTGPNQPQHF.

The table lists this clone with a count of one. The chain carries TRBV11-2 and TRBJ1-5; D ambiguous. The CDR3 sequence is 16 residues long. Germline assignment: CDR1 SGHAT and CDR2 FQNNGV. Trimming left V 1 base short and J 0 bases short, with 10 bases between. The CDR3 spells CASSLGYGYSNQPQHF. CDR3 DNA sequence: TGTGCCAGCAGCTTAGGTTACGGATATAGCAATCAGCCCCAGCATTTT.

The rearrangement links TRBV25-1 to TRBJ1-4; maybe TRBD1 (5 bases). The CDR3 contains 16 residues. The V gene lost 5 bases and the J gene lost 5 bases, with 18 bases spanning the gap. CDR1 is MGHDK, CDR2 SYGVNS, per germline. Here the CDR3 reads CASSPHQGGKNEKLFF. DNA for the CDR3: TGTGCCAGCAGTCCCCACCAGGGTGGCAAAAATGAAAAACTGTTTTTT. Full variable domain (rest looked up from reference TRBV25-1 and TRBJ1-4): EADIYQTPRYLVIGTGKKITLECSQTMGHDKMYWYQQDPGMELHLIHYSYGVNSTEKGDLSSESTVSRIRTEHFPLTLESARPSHTSQYLCASSPHQGGKNEKLFFGSGTQLSVL.

The gene calls are TRBV7-3 and TRBJ2-1, with 7 positions matching TRBD2. This CDR3 contains 15 residues. V shed 1 base and J 5 bases; nucleotides not matched to a gene: 5. CDR1 is SGHTA and CDR2 is FQGTGA in the germline V gene. The CDR3 DNA reads as TGTGCCAGCAGCTTAAGGATCGCGGGAGACAATGAGCAGTTCTTC. Residues: CASSLRIAGDNEQFF. The whole variable domain, filled in from reference TRBV7-3 and TRBJ2-1, reads GAGVSQTPSNKVTEKGKYVELRCDPISGHTALYWYRQSLGQGPEFLIYFQGTGAADDSGLPNDRFFAVRPEGSVSTLKIQRTERGDSAVYLCASSLRIAGDNEQFFGPGTRLTVL.

In its sample, this clone was seen once. This chain uses TRBV29-1 with TRBJ2-2; D is ambiguous. CDR3 size: 12 residues. V lost 5 bases to trimming and J lost 4 bases, with 8 bases between them. Germline assignment: CDR1 SQVTM and CDR2 ANQGSEA. The CDR3 DNA reads TGCAGCGTTTTCGACCCCACCGGGGAGCTGTTTTTT. Amino acid sequence: CSVFDPTGELFF.

This clone was seen just once. The chain carries TRBV28 and TRBJ2-3, with 11 bases fitting TRBD2. Germline V lookup: CDR1 MDHEN, CDR2 SYDVKM. The V and J ends lost 6 bases and 5 bases, in that order; junction bases with no gene match: 10. The CDR3 sequence is 16 residues long. CDR3 DNA sequence: TGTGCCAGCAGGCGACCGCGACTAGCGGGAAAAGATACGCAGTATTTT. Its protein is CASRRPRLAGKDTQYF. The complete variable domain, with remaining parts taken from reference TRBV28 and TRBJ2-3, reads DVKVTQSSRYLVKRTGEKVFLECVQDMDHENMFWYRQDPGLGLRLIYFSYDVKMKEKGDIPEGYSVSREKKERFSLILESASTNQTSMYLCASRRPRLAGKDTQYFGPGTRLTVL.

V is TRBV14 and J is TRBJ2-7, with D perhaps TRBD1 (6 bases). Trimming took off 1 base at V and 2 bases at J, with 15 bases between the two ends. The CDR3 is 16 residues long. From germline, CDR1 is SGHDN and CDR2 FVKESK. DNA for the CDR3: TGTGCCAGCAGCCAAGTTTTTCAGGGGCCTCCCTACGAGCAGTACTTC. Its protein is CASSQVFQGPPYEQYF.

V and J are TRBV25-1 and TRBJ2-3, with TRBD1 identical over 7 bases. Germline CDR1 MGHDK, CDR2 SYGVNS. The CDR3 loop spans 15 amino acids. J lost 5 bases, V lost 6 bases, and 11 bases had no gene match. This chain's CDR3 is CASRNRDSRKDTQYF. As DNA, the CDR3 is TGTGCCAGCAGGAACCGGGACAGCCGGAAAGATACGCAGTATTTT.

At least ten counts were recorded for this clone. The CDR3 sequence is CASSVGGGGDEQYF. CDR3 DNA sequence: TGTGCCAGCAGCGTAGGAGGTGGGGGAGACGAGCAGTACTTC. J is TRBJ2-7 and V is TRBV9; either TRBD1 or TRBD2 may fit D (5 bases each). Germline V gives CDR1 SGDLS, CDR2 YYNGEE. V was shortened by 0 bases and J by 5 bases, with 12 bases between the two germline ends. This CDR3 is built from 14 residues.

V gene TRBV4-2 combines with J gene TRBJ2-1; possibly TRBD2 for D (5 bases). V lost 2 bases and J 10 bases, leaving 9 bases between the germline ends. This CDR3 contains 12 residues. Germline loops: CDR1 LGHNA, CDR2 YNFKEQ. CDR3 loop: CASSQTRREQFF. CDR3 in DNA: TGTGCCAGCAGCCAAACTCGGAGGGAGCAGTTCTTC.

The V call is TRBV7-6, the J call TRBJ2-1; 8 bases line up with TRBD2. With 4 bases clipped from V and 4 bases from J, the junction kept 0 bases outside the gene matches. Germline-derived CDR1 and CDR2 are SGHVS and FNYEAQ. The CDR3 contains 13 residues. CDR3: CASSSGGYNEQFF. DNA of the CDR3: TGTGCCAGCAGCTCGGGGGGGTACAATGAGCAGTTCTTC.

The rearrangement uses TRBV7-9 and TRBJ2-7; D unclear. The germline gives CDR1 SEHNR, CDR2 FQNEAQ (reference sequence). The CDR3 has 15 residues. The V and J ends lost 5 bases and 4 bases respectively, with 18 bases between them. CDR3 sequence (DNA): TGTGCCAGCAGCCCACCTAGGACGAGGCCTTACGAGCAGTACTTC. Protein sequence: CASSPPRTRPYEQYF.

The gene calls are TRBV28 and TRBJ2-4; 7 bases map to TRBD1. V trimming: 7 bases; J trimming: 6 bases; junction bases outside the gene matches: 9. From germline, CDR1 is MDHEN and CDR2 SYDVKM. The length of the CDR3 is 14 residues. The CDR3: CASTLSAGGNIQYF. CDR3 in DNA: TGTGCCAGCACCCTGTCGGCAGGGGGAAACATTCAGTACTTC.

J is TRBJ2-2 and V is TRBV11-2, with 9 nucleotides matching TRBD1. V lost 4 bases, J lost 1 base, and 4 bases stayed unmatched. CDR1 is SGHAT, CDR2 FQNNGV, per germline. The CDR3 contains 16 residues. The CDR3 spells CASSSGQGMNTGELFF. The CDR3 bases are TGTGCCAGCAGCTCCGGACAGGGGATGAACACCGGGGAGCTGTTTTTT.

The chain employs TRBV9 and TRBJ2-1; D is perhaps TRBD1 (6 bases). Germline values: CDR1 SGDLS, CDR2 YYNGEE. Trimming cost V 2 bases and J 8 bases, with 11 bases left between them. This CDR3 comprises 13 residues. This CDR3 reads CASSVTGLDEQFF. For the CDR3, the DNA is TGTGCCAGCAGCGTTACAGGGTTGGATGAGCAGTTCTTC.

This rearrangement joins TRBV19 to TRBJ1-2; D is ambiguous. Looked up from germline, CDR1 is LNHDA and CDR2 is SQIVND (reference sequence). The CDR3 is made up of 16 amino acids. V lost 4 bases, J lost 8 bases, and 23 bases lay in between. As DNA, the CDR3 is TGTGCCAGTAGTAGAGGGCCCCGGGCCGGGGATAGGGGCTACACCTTC. Amino acids: CASSRGPRAGDRGYTF. The variable domain in full, with the rest retrieved from reference TRBV19 and TRBJ1-2, is DGGITQSPKYLFRKEGQNVTLSCEQNLNHDAMYWYRQDPGQGLRLIYYSQIVNDFQKGDIAEGYSVSREKKESFPLTVTSAQKNPTAFYLCASSRGPRAGDRGYTFGSGTRLTVV.

The rearrangement links TRBV6-6 to TRBJ2-7; D might be TRBD2 (5 bases). The CDR3 is 14 amino acids. CDR1 and CDR2 (germline): MNHNY, SVGAGI (reference sequence). V lost 4 bases and J lost 4, with 14 bases in between. CDR3 bases: TGTGCCAGCAGTTTATCGGGGAGCTGGTACGAGCAGTACTTC. Its protein product is CASSLSGSWYEQYF.

The chain combines TRBV19 with TRBJ2-1; D ambiguous. Trimming left V 8 bases short and J 0 bases short, with 8 bases between. This CDR3 has 13 residues. CDR1 and CDR2 from the germline V gene are LNHDA and SQIVND (reference sequence). This CDR3 is CASARSSYNEQFF. Here the CDR3 DNA reads TGTGCCAGTGCGAGGAGCTCCTACAATGAGCAGTTCTTC.

CDR3 sequence reads: CASSPHSGSTLNTQYF. The CDR3 DNA is TGTGCCAGCAGCCCCCATAGCGGGTCGACCCTTAATACGCAGTATTTT. The V and J genes are TRBV7-2 and TRBJ2-3; 7 nucleotides align to TRBD2. The CDR3 has 16 amino acids. V lost 5 bases, J lost 7 bases, and 15 bases stayed unmatched. The germline gives CDR1 SGHTA, CDR2 FQGNSA. Variable domain in full (rest from reference TRBV7-2 and TRBJ2-3): GAGVSQSPSNKVTEKGKDVELRCDPISGHTALYWYRQSLGQGLEFLIYFQGNSAPDKSGLPSDRFSAERTGGSVSTLTIQRTQQEDSAVYLCASSPHSGSTLNTQYFGPGTRLTVL.

The chain combines TRBV7-2 with TRBJ2-3; D possibly uses TRBD1 or TRBD2 (6 bases each). This CDR3 region has 14 residues. The V end was cut by 1 base, the J end by 4 bases, with 9 bases between. The germline V gene encodes CDR1 SGHTA and CDR2 FQGNSA. The CDR3 nucleotides are TGTGCCAGCAGCTTAGTCCGGGGGCCAGATACGCAGTATTTT. Translated: CASSLVRGPDTQYF.

CDR3 DNA sequence: TGTGCCAGCAGTCGGACGGGGAGTAATTCACCCCTCCACTTT. Translated, it gives CASSRTGSNSPLHF. The V call is TRBV6-5, the J call TRBJ1-6, with unresolved D. The CDR3 is 14 amino acids. CDR1 and CDR2 from the germline V gene are MNHEY and SVGAGI. Deletions cut 5 bases from V and 6 bases from J, with 11 bases between.

The genes are TRBV10-3 and TRBJ2-3, with TRBD2 as a possible D gene (6 bases). Deletions cut 2 bases from V and 2 bases from J, with 20 bases between. This CDR3 has 18 amino acids. Looked up from germline, CDR1 is ENHRY and CDR2 is SYGVKD. CDR3 nucleotides: TGTGCCATCAGTGAGCCTGGGTGGTTGGGGGAGGTCACAGATACGCAGTATTTT. As protein: CAISEPGWLGEVTDTQYF.

The chain couples TRBV7-3 to TRBJ2-2, with D unresolved. The germline V gene encodes CDR1 SGHTA and CDR2 FQGTGA. The CDR3 spans 14 residues. The germline V and J ends were trimmed by 3 bases and 5 bases, with 10 bases remaining between them. The CDR3 region has the DNA TGTGCCAGCAGCTTTCAGAGCAATACCGGGGAGCTGTTTTTT. Translated: CASSFQSNTGELFF.

In the case of this clone: One end of the junction varies from germline; a read error may be responsible. Here the CDR3 reads CASSQGRREQYF. CDR3 DNA sequence: TGCGCCAGCAGCCAAGGGCGGCGCGAGCAGTACTTC. This chain uses TRBV7-9 with TRBJ2-7; D call uncertain. Germline V gene lookup returns CDR1 SEHNR and CDR2 FQNEAQ (reference sequence). This CDR3 has 12 amino acids.